These 7 T cell receptor beta chains originate from one sample sequenced in a study of T cell responses to AZD1222 COVID-19 vaccine. Using immunoSEQ multiplex PCR, the repertoire was profiled, and TCRdb retains in-frame clones only, with some absent. Of some 140,000 clones in the sample, about 93% are singletons; the top ten hold approximately 7%. Sequenced here: peripheral blood, sampled 28 days after the second AZD1222 dose. These receptors were obtained from an adult who received the AZD1222 COVID-19 vaccine.

J is TRBJ2-5 and V is TRBV19; possibly TRBD2 for D (5 bases). The germline gives CDR1 LNHDA, CDR2 SQIVND (reference sequence). This CDR3 region has 15 residues. Trimming took off 5 bases at V and 4 bases at J, with 17 bases between the two ends. The CDR3 region is CASSLLYAEGETQYF. In nucleotides, the CDR3 is TGTGCCAGTAGTCTTCTTTATGCCGAGGGAGAGACCCAGTACTTC.

The rearrangement uses TRBV5-1 and TRBJ2-5; TRBD1 is a possible D gene (6 bases). V lost 4 bases and J 4 bases, leaving 17 bases between the germline ends. This CDR3 spans 15 amino acids. CDR1 is SGHRS and CDR2 is YFSETQ in the germline V gene. The CDR3 bases are TGCGCCAGCAGCATTAACCCGGGACAAGGAGAGACCCAGTACTTC. It codes for CASSINPGQGETQYF.

This clone has a single count. This chain links TRBV28 with TRBJ1-1, with D hard to call. Germline CDR1 reads MDHEN; CDR2 reads SYDVKM. V was cut by 6 bases and J by 0 bases, with 14 bases left in between. The CDR3 has 15 amino acids. CDR3 DNA: TGTGCCAGCAGCCCCTGGGTTCGCATGAACACTGAAGCTTTCTTT. Amino acid sequence: CASSPWVRMNTEAFF.

The genes are TRBV10-3 and TRBJ1-6, with D tentatively TRBD1 (6 bases). CDR1 and CDR2 (germline): ENHRY, SYGVKD. V was cut by 6 bases and J by 7 bases, with 22 bases left in between. This CDR3 contains 17 residues. CDR3 residues: CAIRATGSTGGNSPLHF. The CDR3 DNA follows: TGTGCCATCAGGGCGACAGGATCCACTGGGGGGAATTCACCCCTCCACTTT.

Of note for this clone: This sample includes further DNA sequences coding for the same CDR3. V and J are TRBV6-5 and TRBJ1-6; D call uncertain. CDR3 length equals 13 residues. V lost 5 bases, J lost 2 bases, and 4 bases lay in between. Germline V gene sequence: CDR1 MNHEY, CDR2 SVGAGI. The CDR3 here is CASSRTYNSPLHF. The DNA of the CDR3 is TGTGCCAGCAGTCGTACCTATAATTCACCCCTCCACTTT.

Here the CDR3 DNA reads TGTGCCAGCAGTATGGCACAGGGTGGTGGCTACACCTTC. Residues: CASSMAQGGGYTF. The V call is TRBV6-5, the J call TRBJ1-2, with a possible D match to TRBD1 (6 bases). The V end was cut by 5 bases, the J end by 7 bases, with 14 bases between. This CDR3 is 13 amino acids long. Looked up from germline, CDR1 is MNHEY and CDR2 is SVGAGI.

The rearrangement joins TRBV6-5 to TRBJ2-7; no clear D. Germline V gene lookup returns CDR1 MNHEY and CDR2 SVGAGI. V was clipped by 7 bases and J by 4 bases, with 17 bases between them. The CDR3 totals 14 residues. CDR3 amino acids: CASTRAPVGYEQYF. CDR3 coding DNA: TGTGCCAGCACCCGGGCCCCGGTGGGATACGAGCAGTACTTC.